This is a list of T cell receptor beta chains from one sample in a study of T cells in Graves' hyperthyroidism and ophthalmopathy. MiXCR was run by TCRdb on the multiplex PCR reads, yielding one entry per CDR3 protein. The sample consists of some 600,000 distinct CDR3 sequences, approximately 15% of them appearing once. The material sequenced was blood. These TCRs come from a woman aged 25 to 45 with Graves' hyperthyroidism that later progressed to Graves' ophthalmopathy. Both conserved end residues are part of each CDR3. A D gene is named only where the DNA matches it firmly. Rows may omit the clone size; those that give it use once, few, many or a size class.

clone_size	v_call	d_call	j_call	cdr3_nt	cdr3_aa
-	TRBV5-5	-	TRBJ2-5	TGTGCCAGTCTTAAAGGCGGAGTACAAGAGACCCAGTACTTC	CASLKGGVQETQYF
-	TRBV11-2	-	TRBJ2-3	TGTGCCAGCAGCTCCGGTTACGCGGGGCCCCTCACAGATACGCAGTATTTT	CASSSGYAGPLTDTQYF
many	TRBV11-2	TRBD1	TRBJ2-7	TGTGCCAGCAGCAAGACAGGGGGCCGGATCGGTCCCTACGAGCAGTACTTC	CASSKTGGRIGPYEQYF
many	TRBV11-2	TRBD1	TRBJ2-1	TGTGCCAGCAGCCCAGAGGGACAGGGGACCTACAATGAGCAGTTCTTC	CASSPEGQGTYNEQFF
many	TRBV20-1	TRBD2	TRBJ2-1	TGCAGTGCTAGAGATCCGAGCGGGGTCAATGAGCAGTTCTTC	CSARDPSGVNEQFF
many	TRBV20-1	TRBD1	TRBJ2-3	TGCAGTGCTCCTCCAGGACAGGGGAGGCCAGATACGCAGTATTTT	CSAPPGQGRPDTQYF
few	TRBV6-2/TRBV6-3	TRBD1	TRBJ1-4	TGTGCCAGCAGTTACAAGGACAGGGAAAAACTGTTTTTT	CASSYKDREKLFF
-	TRBV15	-	TRBJ1-1	TGTGCCACCAGCAGAGATTCGGCCACTTCTGAAGCTTTCTTT	CATSRDSATSEAFF
many	TRBV27	TRBD2	TRBJ2-5	TGTGCCAGCAGCCCGGGACTAGCGGGATCAGAGACCCAGTACTTC	CASSPGLAGSETQYF
many	TRBV27	-	TRBJ1-5	TGTGCCAGCAGTTCCTCAGATAGCAATCAGCCCCAGCATTTT	CASSSSDSNQPQHF
many	TRBV12-3/TRBV12-4	-	TRBJ2-7	TGTGCCAGCAGTTTTGATGAAGGGACCTACGAGCAGTACTTC	CASSFDEGTYEQYF
many	TRBV18	TRBD2	TRBJ2-3	TGTGCCAGCTCACCTGAGGAGACGGCGGGAGATTCAGATACGCAGTATTTT	CASSPEETAGDSDTQYF
-	TRBV6-1	-	TRBJ1-5	TGTGCCAGCTCGATTGGGGCGGGGAATCAGCCCCAGCATTTT	CASSIGAGNQPQHF
many	TRBV12-5	-	TRBJ1-5	TGTGCTAGTGGCCTCGCGGGGGCGCAGCCCCAGCATTTT	CASGLAGAQPQHF
-	TRBV4-1	-	TRBJ2-2	TGCGCCAGCAGCCAAGAGACCGGAATGAACACCGGGGAGCTGTTTTTT	CASSQETGMNTGELFF
many	TRBV10-3	TRBD2	TRBJ2-2	TGTGCCATCAGTGAGTCGATAGGACTAGCGGAGAACACCGGGGAGCTGTTTTTT	CAISESIGLAENTGELFF
-	TRBV6-2/TRBV6-3	TRBD1	TRBJ1-2	TGTGCCAGCAGTAGTACGACAGGGGTGAACTATGGCTACACCTTC	CASSSTTGVNYGYTF
many	TRBV12-3/TRBV12-4	-	TRBJ2-4	TGTGCCAGCAGTCAAACAGAGACCAAAAACATTCAGTACTTC	CASSQTETKNIQYF
many	TRBV20-1	TRBD1	TRBJ2-3	TGCAGTGCTAGAGACGCACCCGGGACAGGGGGATCAGATACGCAGTATTTT	CSARDAPGTGGSDTQYF
many	TRBV19	-	TRBJ1-5	TGTGCCAGCGGGCCCAGCGGCAATCAGCCCCAGCATTTT	CASGPSGNQPQHF
-	TRBV29-1	-	TRBJ2-5	TGCAGCGTTGAAGCAGGGTCGGAGACCCAGTACTTC	CSVEAGSETQYF
-	TRBV4-3	-	TRBJ1-4	TGCGCCAGCAGCCGAGAGGTTGCAACTAATGAAAAACTGTTTTTT	CASSREVATNEKLFF
many	TRBV6-2/TRBV6-3	-	TRBJ2-7	TGTGCCAGCACTGCTCCCCGGGAGAGCGACGAGCAGTACTTC	CASTAPRESDEQYF
many	TRBV11-3	-	TRBJ2-3	TGTGCCAGCAGTTCGGGACCCTGGGATACGCAGTATTTT	CASSSGPWDTQYF
many	TRBV2	TRBD2	TRBJ2-3	TGTGCCAGCCAACTAGCGGGGTACACAGATACGCAGTATTTT	CASQLAGYTDTQYF
-	TRBV4-1	-	TRBJ1-6	TGCGCCAGCAGCCAAACACGAGGGACCCCCCTCCACTTT	CASSQTRGTPLHF
-	TRBV29-1	TRBD2	TRBJ2-1	TGCAGCGTTGAAACTAGCGGGGTTTACAATGAGCAGTTCTTC	CSVETSGVYNEQFF
-	TRBV30	-	TRBJ2-2	TGTGCCTGGAGTCGTGGGGATCTGAACACCGGGGAGCTGTTTTTT	CAWSRGDLNTGELFF
many	TRBV27	-	TRBJ2-1	TGTGCCAGCAGTTTGGGTCAGATATTATACAATGAGCAGTTCTTC	CASSLGQILYNEQFF
few	TRBV6-4	-	TRBJ2-3	TGTGCCAGCAGTGACTCGCAGGGGGGATCAGATACGCAGTATTTT	CASSDSQGGSDTQYF
few	TRBV28	TRBD1	TRBJ2-7	TGTGCCAGTACCCCCGGACAGGCCACCTACGAGCAGTACTTC	CASTPGQATYEQYF
many	TRBV11-3	-	TRBJ2-1	TGTGCCAGCACCCTCGCGTACAATGAGCAGTTCTTC	CASTLAYNEQFF
few	TRBV20-1	-	TRBJ1-4	TGCAGTGCTAGAGACAGGGGATCTAATGAAAAACTGTTTTTT	CSARDRGSNEKLFF
many	TRBV6-1	TRBD2	TRBJ2-1	TGTGCCAGCAGTGAATTCCCCGGGACTAGCGGGAGGAATGAGCAGTTCTTC	CASSEFPGTSGRNEQFF
many	TRBV29-1	-	TRBJ1-2	TGCAGCGGGGGGGGGACTCCGGATGGCTACACCTTC	CSGGGTPDGYTF
many	TRBV6-5	-	TRBJ2-5	TGTGCCAGCAGTTACAGGGGCCAGACACAAGAGACCCAGTACTTC	CASSYRGQTQETQYF
few	TRBV9	-	TRBJ2-5	TGTGCCAGCAGCGTAGGGGCTAGCGTAAAAGAGACCCAGTACTTC	CASSVGASVKETQYF
many	TRBV24-1	-	TRBJ1-2	TGTGCCACCAGTGATAGAGGGCCTAACAGGCAGAATGGCTACACCTTC	CATSDRGPNRQNGYTF
few	TRBV5-6	-	TRBJ1-2	TGTGCCAGCAGCTCGTTCCTAAAATCAGGCGCTGCTAACTATGGCTACACCTTC	CASSSFLKSGAANYGYTF
-	TRBV19	-	TRBJ2-1	TGTGCCAGTAGTATAGGGCCCTCTCCCTACAATGAGCAGTTCTTC	CASSIGPSPYNEQFF
many	TRBV20-1	TRBD2	TRBJ2-7	TGCAGTGCTCTAATATCCACTAGCGCAAATCCGGCCTACGAGCAGTACTTC	CSALISTSANPAYEQYF
many	TRBV3-1	TRBD1	TRBJ1-6	TGTGCCAGCAGCCGGGACAGGAATTCACCCCTCCACTTT	CASSRDRNSPLHF
few	TRBV20-1	-	TRBJ2-1	TGCAGTGCAGAGCCCCGGGGGGCTTACAATGAGCAGTTCTTC	CSAEPRGAYNEQFF
few	TRBV12-3/TRBV12-4	-	TRBJ2-1	TGTGCCAGCAGTTTTTGGGGCACAGGTGAGCAGTTCTTC	CASSFWGTGEQFF
-	TRBV7-8	TRBD1	TRBJ2-7	TGTGCCAGCAGCTTAATGGGACAGGGTTTTGACGAGCAGTACTTC	CASSLMGQGFDEQYF